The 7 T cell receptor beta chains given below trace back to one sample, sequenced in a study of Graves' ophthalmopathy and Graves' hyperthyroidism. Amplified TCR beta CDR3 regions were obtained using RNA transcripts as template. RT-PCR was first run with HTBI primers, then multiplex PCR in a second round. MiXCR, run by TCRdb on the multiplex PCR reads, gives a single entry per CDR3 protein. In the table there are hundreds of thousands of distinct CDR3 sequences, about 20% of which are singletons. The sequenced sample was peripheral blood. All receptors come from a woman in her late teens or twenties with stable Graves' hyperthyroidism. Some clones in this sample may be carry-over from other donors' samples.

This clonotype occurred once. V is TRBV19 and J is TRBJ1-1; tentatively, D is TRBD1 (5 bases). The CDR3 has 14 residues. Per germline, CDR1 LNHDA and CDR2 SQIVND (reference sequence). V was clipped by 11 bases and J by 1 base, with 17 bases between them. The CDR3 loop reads CAAGLRGSNTEAFF. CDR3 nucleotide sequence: TGTGCCGCTGGATTGAGGGGATCGAACACTGAAGCTTTCTTT.

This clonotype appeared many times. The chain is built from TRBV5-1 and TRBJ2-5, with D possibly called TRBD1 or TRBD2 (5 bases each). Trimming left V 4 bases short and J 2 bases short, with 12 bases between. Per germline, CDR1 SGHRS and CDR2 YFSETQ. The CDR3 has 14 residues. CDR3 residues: CASSPWDLQETQYF. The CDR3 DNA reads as TGCGCCAGCAGCCCCTGGGACCTACAAGAGACCCAGTACTTC.

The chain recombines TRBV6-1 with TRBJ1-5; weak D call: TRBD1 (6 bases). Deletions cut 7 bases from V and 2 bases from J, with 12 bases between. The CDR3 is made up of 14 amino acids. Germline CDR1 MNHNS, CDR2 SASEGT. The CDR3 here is CASTPGQRNQPQHF. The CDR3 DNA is TGTGCCAGCACTCCGGGACAACGCAATCAGCCCCAGCATTTT.

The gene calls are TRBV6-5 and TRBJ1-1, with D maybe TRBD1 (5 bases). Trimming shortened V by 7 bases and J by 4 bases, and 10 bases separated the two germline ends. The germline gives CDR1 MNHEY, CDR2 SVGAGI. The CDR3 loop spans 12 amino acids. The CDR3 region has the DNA TGTGCCAGCAATTGGGGGTTCACTGAAGCTTTCTTT. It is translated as CASNWGFTEAFF.

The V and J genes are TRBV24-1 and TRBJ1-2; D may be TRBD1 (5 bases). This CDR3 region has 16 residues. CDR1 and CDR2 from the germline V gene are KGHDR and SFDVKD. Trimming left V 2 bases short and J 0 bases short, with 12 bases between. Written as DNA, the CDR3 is TGTGCCACCAGTGATTCAGCCACCAGGGCTAACTATGGCTACACCTTC. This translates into CATSDSATRANYGYTF.

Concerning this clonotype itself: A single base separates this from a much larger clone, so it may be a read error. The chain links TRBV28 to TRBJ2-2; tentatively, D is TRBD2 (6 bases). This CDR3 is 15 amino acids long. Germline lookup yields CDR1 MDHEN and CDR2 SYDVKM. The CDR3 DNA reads TGTGCCAGCAAGGACTCCCTACTAATATCGGGGGAGCTGTGTTTT. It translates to CASKDSLLISGELCF.

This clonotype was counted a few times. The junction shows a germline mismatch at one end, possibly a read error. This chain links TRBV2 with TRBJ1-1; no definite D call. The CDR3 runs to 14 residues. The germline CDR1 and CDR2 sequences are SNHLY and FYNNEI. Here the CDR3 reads CAGRFLQPNTEAFF. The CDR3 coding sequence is TGTGCCGGCAGGTTCCTGCAGCCGAACACTGAAGCTTTCTTT. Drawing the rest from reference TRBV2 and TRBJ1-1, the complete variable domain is EPEVTQTPSHQVTQMGQEVILRCVPISNHLYFYWYRQILGQKVEFLVSFYNNEISEKSEIFDDQFSVERPDGSNFTLKIRSTKLEDSAMYFCAGRFLQPNTEAFFGQGTRLTVV.